Below are 23 T cell receptor beta chains sequenced from a single sample in a study of cytomegalovirus exposure and HLA in healthy donors (dated by TCRdb to 2016 to 2017). Library preparation was by the immunoSEQ multiplex PCR assay. TCRdb stores this immuneACCESS table with in-frame sequences only. Part of the clones is absent; in the studies checked, under half of the shortfall reflects unresolved V genes, and no reason is known for the rest. In this sample the table shows fewer than 75,000 clones, around 95% of which occur a single time. The ten largest clones take up less than 2% of the sample. Sequenced sample: PBMCs. These receptors came from a woman aged 18-29 years in good health and CMV-seropositive.

The V gene is TRBV4-1, the J gene TRBJ2-6, with D possibly being TRBD1 (5 bases). The V gene's germline CDR1 is MGHRA and CDR2 YSYEKL. This CDR3 spans 16 amino acids. V was clipped by 4 bases and J by 0 bases, with 10 bases between them. The CDR3 loop is CASSRTQGSGANVLTF. Here the CDR3 DNA reads TGCGCCAGCAGCCGGACCCAGGGCTCTGGGGCCAACGTCCTGACTTTC.

The chain joins TRBV11-2 to TRBJ2-3; D is undetermined. The germline V and J ends were trimmed by 3 bases and 4 bases, with 11 bases remaining between them. The CDR3 is made up of 14 amino acids. Germline CDR1 and CDR2: SGHAT and FQNNGV. CDR3 nucleotides: TGTGCCAGCAGCTTCCCTCTCCCCGCAGATACGCAGTATTTT. Protein product: CASSFPLPADTQYF.

V is TRBV11-2 and J is TRBJ1-2; tentative D call: TRBD1 (5 bases). Germline V lookup: CDR1 SGHAT, CDR2 FQNNGV. The CDR3 is 11 residues long. Trimming pared 8 bases from V and 12 bases from J, leaving 16 bases between. CDR3 loop: CASGEGGDDTF. CDR3 nucleotide sequence: TGTGCCAGCGGCGAGGGAGGGGACGACACCTTC. The full variable domain, rest sourced from reference TRBV11-2 and TRBJ1-2, is EAGVAQSPRYKIIEKRQSVAFWCNPISGHATLYWYQQILGQGPKLLIQFQNNGVVDDSQLPKDRFSAERLKGVDSTLKIQPAKLEDSAVYLCASGEGGDDTFGSGTRLTVV.

The V call is TRBV15, the J call TRBJ2-7, with D tentatively TRBD1 (5 bases). The CDR3 has 16 amino acids. V lost 3 bases, J lost 0 bases, and 15 bases lay in between. The germline CDR1 and CDR2 sequences are LNHNV and YYDKDF (reference sequence). The CDR3: CATSSTFLTDSYEQYF. The CDR3 DNA is TGTGCCACCAGCAGTACCTTTTTGACAGACTCCTACGAGCAGTACTTC. The variable domain in full, completed from reference TRBV15 and TRBJ2-7, reads DAMVIQNPRYQVTQFGKPVTLSCSQTLNHNVMYWYQQKSSQAPKLLFHYYDKDFNNEADTPDNFQSRRPNTSFCFLDIRSPGLGDTAMYLCATSSTFLTDSYEQYFGPGTRLTVT.

The CDR3, as DNA: TGTGCCAGCAGCCAAGATGCGTTTCCCGGGGATGGCTACACCTTC. Amino acids: CASSQDAFPGDGYTF. The gene calls are TRBV14 and TRBJ1-2, with no clear D. Trimming left V 0 bases short and J 6 bases short, with 14 bases between. This CDR3 is built from 15 residues. Germline V lookup: CDR1 SGHDN, CDR2 FVKESK.

The chain has TRBV6-5 and TRBJ2-3; no firm D call. Trimming pared 7 bases from V and 1 base from J, leaving 15 bases between. This CDR3 has 15 residues. In germline, CDR1 is MNHEY, CDR2 SVGAGI. Here the CDR3 DNA reads TGTGCCAGCACCCCTTCGGGTTGGGGCACAGATACGCAGTATTTT. Translation: CASTPSGWGTDTQYF.

The chain combines TRBV18 with TRBJ2-2, with 7 bases identical to TRBD2. Germline CDR1 is KGHSH and CDR2 is LQKENI. The CDR3 extends over 15 amino acids. V shed 4 bases, J shed 6 bases, and the junction held 8 bases outside the gene matches. CDR3 residues: CASSLGLVVAGELFF. The CDR3 coding sequence is TGTGCCAGCTCACTCGGACTAGTGGTGGCCGGGGAGCTGTTTTTT.

This chain links TRBV5-8 with TRBJ1-5, with unresolved D. The CDR3 extends over 15 amino acids. Trimming shortened V by 3 bases and J by 9 bases, and 19 bases separated the two germline ends. From germline, CDR1 is SGHTS and CDR2 YDEGEE. The CDR3 spells CASSSDKGGDAPQHF. The CDR3, as DNA: TGTGCCAGCAGCTCCGACAAGGGAGGCGACGCGCCCCAGCATTTT.

The chain has TRBV4-1 and TRBJ2-1; weak D call: TRBD1 (5 bases). The germline V gene encodes CDR1 MGHRA and CDR2 YSYEKL. The germline V and J ends were trimmed by 0 bases and 0 bases, with 21 bases remaining between them. The CDR3 length is 20 residues. The CDR3 reads CASSQDRPIRALPSYNEQFF. DNA of the CDR3: TGCGCCAGCAGCCAAGATCGCCCCATCAGGGCTCTACCCTCCTACAATGAGCAGTTCTTC.

The V and J genes are TRBV5-1 and TRBJ2-3; 11 positions match TRBD1. This CDR3 has 15 amino acids. Germline CDR1 is SGHRS and CDR2 is YFSETQ. V lost 3 bases and J lost 2; bases outside the gene matches: 2. The CDR3 sequence is CASSSDRGPTDTQYF. CDR3 sequence (DNA): TGCGCCAGCAGCTCGGACAGGGGGCCCACAGATACGCAGTATTTT.

V gene TRBV28 combines with J gene TRBJ1-1; D might be TRBD1 (5 bases). CDR3 size: 14 residues. Germline V gene data show CDR1 as MDHEN and CDR2 as SYDVKM. The V end was cut by 2 bases, the J end by 4 bases, with 11 bases between. Here the CDR3 reads CASSLSGAGTEAFF. The CDR3 nucleotides are TGTGCCAGCAGTTTAAGTGGGGCTGGCACTGAAGCTTTCTTT. The full variable domain, in which reference TRBV28 and TRBJ1-1 provide the parts outside the CDR3, is DVKVTQSSRYLVKRTGEKVFLECVQDMDHENMFWYRQDPGLGLRLIYFSYDVKMKEKGDIPEGYSVSREKKERFSLILESASTNQTSMYLCASSLSGAGTEAFFGQGTRLTVV.

The chain links TRBV7-2 to TRBJ1-4; D might be TRBD1 (6 bases). This CDR3 region has 16 residues. Germline V lookup: CDR1 SGHTA, CDR2 FQGNSA. With 7 bases removed from V and 1 base from J, the gap between germline ends came to 16 bases. CDR3: CASISGGEGTNEKLFF. CDR3 coding DNA: TGTGCCAGCATCTCTGGGGGCGAGGGAACTAATGAAAAACTGTTTTTT.

V is TRBV27 and J is TRBJ2-1, with TRBD2 as a possible D gene (6 bases). The ends were cut back, 0 bases at V and 5 bases at J, with 11 bases in the middle. Germline CDR1 MNHEY, CDR2 SMNVEV (reference sequence). The CDR3 length is 15 residues. This chain's CDR3 is CASSLSSGLHNEQFF. The CDR3 nucleotides read TGTGCCAGCAGTTTATCCAGCGGGCTTCACAATGAGCAGTTCTTC.

This rearrangement joins TRBV5-6 to TRBJ2-7; tentative D call: TRBD1 (6 bases). Germline loops: CDR1 SGHDT, CDR2 YYEEEE. Between the trimmed V and J ends, which lost 3 bases and 10 bases, there was a span of 20 bases. The CDR3 has 14 amino acids. CDR3 in DNA: TGTGCCAGCAGCTCTACTCCGGGACAAATTGAACAGTACTTC. Translation: CASSSTPGQIEQYF.

The rearrangement uses TRBV30 and TRBJ1-2, with TRBD1 identical over 10 bases. CDR3 length: 15 amino acids. The germline V gene encodes CDR1 GTSNPN and CDR2 SVGIG (reference sequence). The V gene end was trimmed by 2 bases and the J gene end by 3 bases; junction bases not matched to a gene: 6. The CDR3 is CAWSSLGQGDYGYTF. For the CDR3, the DNA is TGTGCCTGGAGTTCACTCGGACAGGGGGACTATGGCTACACCTTC.

The sample holds one count of this clone. This chain joins TRBV9 and TRBJ1-2, with D perhaps TRBD1 (6 bases). The CDR3 length is 14 residues. The V gene's germline CDR1 is SGDLS and CDR2 YYNGEE. Trimming removed 0 bases at V and 8 bases at J, with 14 bases between. The CDR3 DNA follows: TGTGCCAGCAGCGTAGAACAGGGAATCGACGGCTACACCTTC. Protein: CASSVEQGIDGYTF.

The chain uses TRBV7-9 and TRBJ2-2, with D possibly being TRBD2 (6 bases). The CDR3 runs 15 residues. Trimming stripped 4 bases from V and 1 base from J, with 10 bases between. CDR1 is SEHNR and CDR2 is FQNEAQ in the germline V gene (reference sequence). The CDR3 sequence is CASSSGRQNTGELFF. In nucleotides, the CDR3 is TGTGCCAGCAGCTCCGGGAGACAGAACACCGGGGAGCTGTTTTTT. Based on the CDR3 plus reference TRBV7-9 and TRBJ2-2, the full variable domain is DTGVSQNPRHKITKRGQNVTFRCDPISEHNRLYWYRQTLGQGPEFLTYFQNEAQLEKSRLLSDRFSAERPKGSFSTLEIQRTEQGDSAMYLCASSSGRQNTGELFFGEGSRLTVL.

The count of this clone is one. The chain uses TRBV11-3 and TRBJ2-1, with 8 bases matching TRBD1. Unmatched junction bases numbered 4, after V lost 5 bases and J lost 7 bases. Germline-derived CDR1 and CDR2 are SGHNT and YENEEA. This CDR3 is built from 13 residues. CDR3 protein: CASSARTGNEQFF. The CDR3 coding sequence is TGTGCCAGCAGCGCCAGGACAGGGAATGAGCAGTTCTTC.

The J gene is TRBJ1-3, the V gene TRBV4-3; possible D gene TRBD1, 5 bases. The CDR3 runs 20 residues. From germline, CDR1 is LGHNA and CDR2 YSLEER. Trimming stripped 0 bases from V and 5 bases from J, with 26 bases between. In nucleotides, the CDR3 is TGCGCCAGCAGCCAAGATCTTGGGGGGTACGGTTTGGGAGCTCGAAACACCATATATTTT. It specifies CASSQDLGGYGLGARNTIYF.

The CDR3 protein is CASSLRGGGINSPLHF. CDR3 nucleotides: TGTGCCAGCAGTCTTCGGGGAGGGGGAATCAATTCACCCCTCCACTTT. This chain joins TRBV27 and TRBJ1-6; perhaps TRBD1 as D (6 bases). Germline values: CDR1 MNHEY, CDR2 SMNVEV (reference sequence). Trimming shortened V by 5 bases and J by 7 bases, and 18 bases separated the two germline ends. The CDR3 has 16 residues.

The CDR3 nucleotides are TGCAGCGTTGAAGGCGGGAGGGGGTCCTACGAGCAGTACTTC. As protein: CSVEGGRGSYEQYF. The rearrangement links TRBV29-1 to TRBJ2-7; 9 positions agree with TRBD2. Germline assignment: CDR1 SQVTM and CDR2 ANQGSEA. V shed 1 base, J shed 1 base, and the junction held 2 bases outside the gene matches. The CDR3 length is 14 residues.

The rearrangement uses TRBV5-4 and TRBJ2-2, with 8 bases fitting TRBD2. Germline V gene data show CDR1 as SGHNT and CDR2 as YYREEE (reference sequence). The CDR3 is made up of 17 amino acids. Trimming removed 1 base from V and 2 bases from J; junction bases left unmatched: 7. CDR3 loop: CASSLPSGLLNTGELFF. The CDR3 nucleotides are TGTGCCAGCAGCTTGCCTAGCGGGCTACTTAACACCGGGGAGCTGTTTTTT.

The chain joins TRBV28 to TRBJ1-5, with 10 nucleotides matching TRBD1. The CDR3 covers 16 residues. Trimming took 2 bases from V and 2 from J; bases not matched to a gene: 3. CDR1 is MDHEN and CDR2 is SYDVKM in the germline V gene. CDR3 amino acids: CASSLGDRGRNQPQHF. For the CDR3, the DNA is TGTGCCAGCAGTTTAGGGGACAGGGGACGCAATCAGCCCCAGCATTTT.